This entry features one TCR beta chain sequence. V lost 6 bases to trimming and J lost 3 bases, with 15 bases between them. Per germline, CDR1 MNHNY and CDR2 SVGAGI (reference sequence). The CDR3 contains 14 residues. This sample was taken from a study of OX40 agonist ivuxolimab in advanced cancers. TCRdb's copy holds only in-frame clones and misses some; the assay was immunoSEQ multiplex PCR. The sample comprises some 60,000 clones, around 93% of which are singletons, and less than 20% rests with the top ten. Sampling of blood occurred at baseline, cycle 4 day 1, and cycle 7 day 1. The sequence was obtained from an adult with an advanced solid tumor such as melanoma, head and neck, liver or kidney cancer. The chain carries TRBV6-6 and TRBJ2-7, with a weak D call TRBD1 (6 bases). The source was CD4+ or CD8+ T cells sorted from blood, collected in a trial of the OX40 agonist ivuxolimab. CDR3 protein: CASSRAGDNYEQYF. DNA for the CDR3: TGTGCCAGCAGCCGAGCAGGGGATAACTACGAGCAGTACTTC.